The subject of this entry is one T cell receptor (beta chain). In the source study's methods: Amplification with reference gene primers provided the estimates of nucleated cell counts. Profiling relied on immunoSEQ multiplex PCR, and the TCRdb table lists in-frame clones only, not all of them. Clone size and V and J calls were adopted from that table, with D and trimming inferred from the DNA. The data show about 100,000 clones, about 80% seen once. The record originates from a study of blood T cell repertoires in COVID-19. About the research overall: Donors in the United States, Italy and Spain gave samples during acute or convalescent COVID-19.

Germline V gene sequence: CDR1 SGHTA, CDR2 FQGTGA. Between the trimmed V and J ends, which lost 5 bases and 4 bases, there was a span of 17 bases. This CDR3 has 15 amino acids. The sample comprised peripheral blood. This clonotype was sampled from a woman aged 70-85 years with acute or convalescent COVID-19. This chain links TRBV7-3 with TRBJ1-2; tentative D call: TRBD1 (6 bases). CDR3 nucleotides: TGTGCCAGCAGCCTGACTCGGACAGCCACCTATGGCTACACCTTC. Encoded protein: CASSLTRTATYGYTF.